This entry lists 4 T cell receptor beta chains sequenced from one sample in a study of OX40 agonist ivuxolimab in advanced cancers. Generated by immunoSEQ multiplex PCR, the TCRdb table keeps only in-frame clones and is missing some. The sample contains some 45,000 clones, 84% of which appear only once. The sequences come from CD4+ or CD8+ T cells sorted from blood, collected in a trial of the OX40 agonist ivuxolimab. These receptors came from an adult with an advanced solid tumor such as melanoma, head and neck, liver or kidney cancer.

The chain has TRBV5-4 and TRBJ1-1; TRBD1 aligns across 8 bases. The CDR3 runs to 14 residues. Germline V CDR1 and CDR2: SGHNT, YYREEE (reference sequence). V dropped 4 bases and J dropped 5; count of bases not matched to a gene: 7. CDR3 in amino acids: CASSPDRVATEAFF. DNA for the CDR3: TGTGCCAGCAGCCCGGACAGGGTTGCTACTGAAGCTTTCTTT.

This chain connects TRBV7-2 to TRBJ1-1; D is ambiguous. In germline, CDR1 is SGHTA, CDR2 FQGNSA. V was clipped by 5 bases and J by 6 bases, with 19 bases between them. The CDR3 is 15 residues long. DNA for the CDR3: TGTGCCAGCAGCCCATTCAGCTCCGGGCTAGCTGAAGCTTTCTTT. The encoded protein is CASSPFSSGLAEAFF.

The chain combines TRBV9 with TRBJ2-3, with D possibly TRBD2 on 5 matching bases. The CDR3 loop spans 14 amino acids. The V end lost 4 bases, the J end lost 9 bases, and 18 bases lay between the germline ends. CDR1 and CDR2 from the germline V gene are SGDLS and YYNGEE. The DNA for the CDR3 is TGTGCCAGCAGCCCCGGGGATTGGGAGATCACGCAGTATTTT. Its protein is CASSPGDWEITQYF.

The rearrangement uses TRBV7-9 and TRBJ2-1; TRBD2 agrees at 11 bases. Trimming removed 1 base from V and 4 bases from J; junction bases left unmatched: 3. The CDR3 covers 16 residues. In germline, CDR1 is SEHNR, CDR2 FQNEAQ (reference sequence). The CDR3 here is CASSLGLAGLYNEQFF. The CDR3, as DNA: TGTGCCAGCAGCTTAGGACTAGCGGGACTTTACAATGAGCAGTTCTTC.